This T cell receptor beta chain comes out of a study of blood T cells in healthy people across ages. Broader study findings: Diversity figures based on one million T cells were deemed too low. Nothing was known about donor CMV status, and this possibly confounded expanded clonotype changes. Bulk PBMC profiling left naive and antigen-experienced comparisons inconclusive.

For this clonotype: Its target is not known.

Every donor contributed ten milliliters of peripheral blood by blood draw. The CDR3 consists of 13 residues. The V gene's germline CDR1 is MNHNY and CDR2 SVGAGI (reference sequence). Trimming took 7 bases from V and 15 from J; bases not matched to a gene: 14. The authors ran a second PCR of roughly 6 to 11 cycles using a sample-barcoded 5' primer and a J-beta primer mix. TCRdb itself ran the 5' RACE reads through MiXCR, one entry per CDR3 protein. The table includes 1.5 million to 2 million distinct CDR3 sequences, 28% detected once. The rearrangement joins TRBV6-6 to TRBJ2-1; 8 nucleotides agree with TRBD2. Specimen: blood. This clonotype was sampled from a woman in her 30s in good health. CDR3 amino acids: CASNPGGLQGRFF. As DNA, the CDR3 is TGTGCCAGCAATCCGGGGGGGTTGCAGGGACGGTTCTTC.